The entry below describes one T cell receptor beta chain. Everyone who took part was about 18 to 90 years old, and they came from some 23 US areas. Donors were grouped by their self-reported clinical history. Recovered Cohort 3 donors showed two negative PCRs, clearance, or symptom resolution. V lost 8 bases to trimming and J lost 1 base; unmatched junction nucleotides: 7. The CDR3 extends over 14 amino acids. Germline V gives CDR1 MNHEY, CDR2 SVGAGI. This entry belongs to a study of blood T cell repertoires in COVID-19. The authors' processing: For nucleated cells, counts were estimated from reference gene primer amplification. The assay was immunoSEQ multiplex PCR, and TCRdb's table has in-frame clones only and misses some. V, J and clone size are taken as reported in that table, and D and trimming were inferred from the DNA itself. The sample carries some 320,000 clones, roughly 90% recorded once.

The chain has TRBV6-5 and TRBJ1-1, with 7 positions matching TRBD1. The sample comprised PBMCs or T cells enriched from blood (not recorded which). The clonotype comes from a man aged 55-75 years who had recovered from COVID-19. The CDR3: CASGRDRANTEAFF. The CDR3 DNA reads TGTGCCAGCGGCCGGGACAGAGCGAACACTGAAGCTTTCTTT.